This T cell receptor beta chain was recovered during a study of cytomegalovirus exposure and HLA in healthy donors. About this clone: Its cognate antigen is unknown.

The V and J ends lost 0 bases and 3 bases respectively, with 10 bases between them. Germline-derived CDR1 and CDR2 are SGHDT and YYEEEE. The CDR3 consists of 15 residues. A multiplex PCR was run with 60 Vbeta primers and 13 Jbeta primers. The assay was immunoSEQ multiplex PCR, and TCRdb's table has in-frame clones only and misses some. The sample records about 110,000 clones, over 12% being singletons. General observations from the study: Most TCR beta V segments were productive about 87% or about 30% of the time in an earlier analysis. Approximately 17,000 TCR beta sequences were associated with HLA alleles at 0.05 false discovery rate in a later analysis.

V gene TRBV5-6 combines with J gene TRBJ2-1, with D maybe TRBD2 (5 bases). The clonotype comes from a female donor in good health and CMV-seronegative. Specimen: PBMCs. CDR3 DNA: TGTGCCAGCAGCTTGGGGGTGGGAGTCTACAATGAGCAGTTCTTC. Its protein product is CASSLGVGVYNEQFF. Full variable domain (missing parts from reference TRBV5-6 and TRBJ2-1): DAGVTQSPTHLIKTRGQQVTLRCSPKSGHDTVSWYQQALGQGPQFIFQYYEEEERQRGNFPDRFSGHQFPNYSSELNVNALLLGDSALYLCASSLGVGVYNEQFFGPGTRLTVL.